The source of this T cell receptor beta chain is a study of tumor and adjacent non-tumor tissue in lung cancer. Study-wide context: Histology: 12 adenocarcinoma, a couple of squamous cell carcinoma, 1 small cell lung cancer. On average, productive TCRbeta reads reached about 4.17 million per sample. General study points: Tumor repertoires had a smaller top 100 clone share than normal lung. Shorter survival was associated with higher TCR diversity in tumors.

Notes on this clonotype: Antigen specificity is unknown. The junction departs from the called germline gene at one end, perhaps through a read error.

No cell sorting was done before RNA was extracted from the tissue. TCRbeta libraries were built with three rounds of nested PCR, modified from ARM-PCR. In TCRdb, the multiplex PCR reads were re-called with MiXCR into one record per CDR3 protein. The sample lists fewer than 150,000 distinct CDR3 sequences, approximately 64% seen once, with 15% to 20% in the top ten. CDR1 and CDR2 from the germline V gene are SQVTM and ANQGSEA. CDR3 length: 11 residues. The source material was lung tumor tissue. The rearrangement joins TRBV29-1 to TRBJ2-1; 8 nucleotides match TRBD2. This TCR was sampled from a man in his 60s with small cell lung cancer. For the CDR3, the DNA is TGCAGCGTTGCCGGGACTAGTTTTCATTACTTC. It translates to CSVAGTSFHYF.